These T cell receptor delta chains were read from a single sample in a study of DNA immune sequencing with unique molecular identifiers. TCRdb re-analyzed the multiplex PCR reads via CATT. This table holds under 3,000 delta-chain clones, 6.5% to 8.5% found once. Sequenced: gamma-delta T cells enriched from blood buffy coat, or unenriched PBMCs (not recorded which). All receptors derive from a human donor in good health. Each CDR3 is given with its conserved first and last residue. A D gene is named only where the DNA matches it firmly. Rows may omit the clone size; those that give it use once, few, many or a size class.

>TRAV36/DV7|NA|19|TRDD3|TRDJ1
TGTGCTGTGGTATGGGACTTGACTGGGGGATACGCGTACACCGATAAACTCATCTTT
CAVVWDLTGGYAYTDKLIF
>TRDV2|many|18|TRDD3|TRDJ1
TGTGCCTGTGACACCCGTGGGGGATACCGGACATACACCGATAAACTCATCTTT
CACDTRGGYRTYTDKLIF
>TRDV2|many|18|TRDD3|TRDJ1
TGTGCCTGTGACACCGTTGCTGCTGGGGGGGAGTACACCGATAAACTCATCTTT
CACDTVAAGGEYTDKLIF
>TRDV2|many|15|NA|TRDJ1
TGTGCCTGTGACACCGTAGGGCCGTACACCGATAAACTCATCTTT
CACDTVGPYTDKLIF
>TRDV3|many|17|TRDD3|TRDJ3
TGTGCCTTTACTGGGGGACCGAGCTCCTGGGACACCCGACAGATGTTTTTC
CAFTGGPSSWDTRQMFF
>TRAV38-2/DV8|NA|15|NA|TRDJ1
TGTGCTTATAGGAGCGCGGGGTCCTACACCGATAAACTCATCTTT
CAYRSAGSYTDKLIF
>TRDV3|NA|19|TRDD3|TRDJ1
TGTGCCTCTTCGGGGAGGGGTGGGGGATACCATTTGTACACCGATAAACTCATCTTT
CASSGRGGGYHLYTDKLIF
>TRDV2|large|20|TRDD3|TRDJ2
TGTGCCTGTGACACCGTCGTACTGGGGGATACCCCAACCGGTTCAGCACAACTCTTCTTT
CACDTVVLGDTPTGSAQLFF
>TRDV2|many|15|TRDD3|TRDJ1
TGTGCCTGTGACACCCTTACTGGGGGATACGATAAACTCATCTTT
CACDTLTGGYDKLIF
>TRDV2|medium-sized|18|TRDD3|TRDJ1
TGTGCCTGTGACACTCTCTGGGGGATACTTAATAAAACCGATAAACTCATCTTT
CACDTLWGILNKTDKLIF
>TRDV2|many|17|TRDD3|TRDJ1
TGTGCCTGTGAAATAGCTGGGGGATTAGCCAGGACCGATAAACTCATCTTT
CACEIAGGLARTDKLIF
>TRDV2|NA|15|TRDD3|TRDJ1
TGTGCCTGTGACAACCTGGGGGATGTGGCCGATAAACTCATCTTT
CACDNLGDVADKLIF
>TRDV2|medium-sized|17|TRDD3|TRDJ1
TGTGCCTGTGACTCCTTACTGGGGGATACGTGGGCCGATAAACTCATCTTT
CACDSLLGDTWADKLIF
>TRDV3|medium-sized|17|TRDD3|TRDJ1
TGTGCCTCCTCTTTGTACTGGGGGATACGGGGAGACGCTAAACTCATCTTT
CASSLYWGIRGDAKLIF
>TRDV2|many|16|TRDD3|TRDJ1
TGTGCCTGTGTCCCCTTGGGGGGGATGGACACCGATAAACTCATCTTT
CACVPLGGMDTDKLIF
>TRDV2|many|18|NA|TRDJ1
TGTGCCTGTGACACCCTACTTGGGGCCGTCCCCAACCCAAATAAACTCATCTTT
CACDTLLGAVPNPNKLIF
>TRDV2|medium-sized|19|TRDD3|TRDJ1
TGTGCCTGTGACAGGATCCTCTCTGGGGGATACGCGGAAACCGATAAACTCATCTTT
CACDRILSGGYAETDKLIF
>TRDV3|many|21|TRDD3|TRDJ1
TGTGCCTTTAGTGGCCTACCGGGGTTCTGGGGGATACCAAATGCGGCCGATAAACTCATCTTT
CAFSGLPGFWGIPNAADKLIF
>TRDV2|many|19|NA|TRDJ1
TGTGCCTGTGACTCCGTACTCGAAGGACTCCCCCGGTACACCGATAAACTCATCTTT
CACDSVLEGLPRYTDKLIF
>TRDV2|large|20|TRDD3|TRDJ1
TGTGCCTGTGACACGTTGGGTACTGGGGGATACGCGAGGTCAACCGATAAACTCATCTTT
CACDTLGTGGYARSTDKLIF
>TRDV3|few|18|NA|TRDJ1
TGTGCCTTTCGGGTTCTATCTAGTCAAAGTCCGTACACCGATAAACTCATCTTT
CAFRVLSSQSPYTDKLIF
>TRDV2|few|16|TRDD3|TRDJ1
TGTGCCTGTGACTCCCTACTGGGGGATACAGTCGATAAACTCATCTTT
CACDSLLGDTVDKLIF
>TRAV38-2/DV8|many|16|NA|TRDJ1
TGTGCTTATAGGAGCGCGAATTGGGGCCCGCGTCGGTCACTCATCTTT
CAYRSANWGPRRSLIF
>TRDV2|few|18|TRDD3|TRDJ1
TGTGCCTGTGACACCCTTGGACTGGGGGACGCGTACACCGATAAACTCATCTTT
CACDTLGLGDAYTDKLIF
>TRDV2|many|18|NA|TRDJ1
TGTGCCTGTGACACTCTGGTACGCGGAGGGGGTTACACCGATAAACTCATCTTT
CACDTLVRGGGYTDKLIF
>TRDV3|few|20|TRDD3|TRDJ2
TGTGCCTTTAGCTCATACGCCTACTCGGGGATACGGCCTTTGACAGCACAACTCTTCTTT
CAFSSYAYSGIRPLTAQLFF
>TRDV2|medium-sized|17|TRDD3|TRDJ1
TGTGCCTGTGACACCCTTGAGACTGGGGATACGTCCGATAAACTCATCTTT
CACDTLETGDTSDKLIF
>TRDV2|medium-sized|18|NA|TRDJ3
TGTGCCTGTGACACCGTGCTGGGGAGCTCCTGGGACACCCGACAGATGTTTTTC
CACDTVLGSSWDTRQMFF
>TRDV2|medium-sized|14|TRDD3|TRDJ1
TGTGCCTGTGTGAAGCTGGGGGATACCGATAAACTCATCTTT
CACVKLGDTDKLIF
>TRDV2|medium-sized|19|TRDD3|TRDJ1
TGTGCCTGTGACTCCTTACTGGGGGATACGCTATTAGACACCGATAAACTCATCTTT
CACDSLLGDTLLDTDKLIF
>TRDV2|many|18|NA|TRDJ2
TGTGCCTGTGACACCCTTCTAAGAGAGGGAACTTTGACAGCACAACTCTTCTTT
CACDTLLREGTLTAQLFF
>TRDV2|medium-sized|17|NA|TRDJ1
TGTGCCTGTGACCCAGTACTGGGTCGCCCTTACACCGATAAACTCATCTTT
CACDPVLGRPYTDKLIF
>TRDV3|large|21|NA|TRDJ2
TGTGCCTTTAGCCTTCCTACGTCTCTCTGGGGGATTCCTTTTTTGACAGCACAACTCTTCTTT
CAFSLPTSLWGIPFLTAQLFF
>TRDV2|many|15|NA|TRDJ1
TGTGCCTGTGACCTTACTGGGCGAACGACCGATAAACTCATCTTT
CACDLTGRTTDKLIF
>TRDV2|medium-sized|18|TRDD2|TRDJ1
TGTGCCTGTGACACCGTTCCTACTGCGTTGGCAGTTTCCGATAAACTCATCTTT
CACDTVPTALAVSDKLIF
>TRDV2|many|19|TRDD3|TRDJ1
TGTGCCTGTGACACCGCCAATAGTGGGGGATACGCGTTGGACGATAAACTCATCTTT
CACDTANSGGYALDDKLIF
>TRDV3|many|17|TRDD2|TRDJ1
TGTGCCTTCGACGGCCTTCCTCGTAGGTACGGGTCAGGTAAACTCATCTTT
CAFDGLPRRYGSGKLIF
>TRDV2|few|18|NA|TRDJ1
TGTGCCTGTGACACCGTGCATCTTGGGGGTTCATACACCGATAAACTCATCTTT
CACDTVHLGGSYTDKLIF
>TRDV2|few|15|TRDD3|TRDJ1
TGTGCCTGTGACACTCTGGGGGATAGGGACGATAAACTCATCTTT
CACDTLGDRDDKLIF
>TRDV2|many|16|TRDD3|TRDJ1
TGTGCCTGTGAATACTGGGGGTTTCAGTACACCGATAAACTCATCTTT
CACEYWGFQYTDKLIF
>TRDV2|many|19|NA|TRDJ1
TGTGCCTGTGACACTGAAAAACTTCGGGTGTGGGGGCCCCTCGATAAACTCATCTTT
CACDTEKLRVWGPLDKLIF
>TRDV2|many|14|TRDD3|TRDJ1
TGTGCCTGTGACATACTGGGGGGAACCGATAAACTCATCTTT
CACDILGGTDKLIF
>TRDV3|many|17|TRDD3|TRDJ1
TGTGCCTTTATAACTCCACCTAGTGGGGGATACACCGATAAACTCATCTTT
CAFITPPSGGYTDKLIF
>TRDV2|many|17|TRDD3|TRDJ1
TGTGCCTGTGACCCTATTCTTGGGGGATACGCGACCGATAAACTCATCTTT
CACDPILGGYATDKLIF
>TRDV3|many|19|TRDD3|TRDJ1
TGTGCCTCCACTACGTCTCGACTGGGGGACCACTTGTACACCGATAAACTCATCTTT
CASTTSRLGDHLYTDKLIF
>TRDV3|medium-sized|20|TRDD3|TRDJ1
TGTGCCTTTGTGGTCCCAAGGGCCTGTACCCATTGTGGGGATAGGGATAAACTCATCTTT
CAFVVPRACTHCGDRDKLIF
>TRAV38-2/DV8|few|20|TRDD3|TRDJ1
TGTGCTTATAGTCCCCCTACGCCACTTTGGGGATACCACAACACCGATAAACTCATCTTT
CAYSPPTPLWGYHNTDKLIF
>TRDV2|large|20|NA|TRDJ3
TGTGCCTGTGACACCGTACTGACCTTAGGGAGCTCCTGGGACACCCGACAGATGTTTTTC
CACDTVLTLGSSWDTRQMFF